This T cell receptor beta chain came from a study of early T cells in non-severe SARS-CoV-2 infection (dated by TCRdb to 2020 to 2023). For context, the study as a whole: Because TCR sequencing relied on bulk RNA taken from unsorted whole blood, pairing of alpha and beta chains was not possible. Paper-wide results and their limitations: VDJdb matching was skewed toward anti-spike CD8 responses and likely underestimated virus-specific expansions, missing private and CD4 specificities.

Concerning this clonotype: Its cognate antigen has yet to be identified. No quality values exist for individual bases; no much larger clone is one base distant.

The CDR1 and CDR2 encoded by the germline V gene are SGDLS and YYNGEE. The CDR3 starts with the cysteine, ends with the phenylalanine, and has 14 residues. Only the CDR3 part of the read is kept: 42 bases, read in frame from the first base. Trimming removed 0 bases from V and 4 bases from J, leaving 10 bases between the germline ends. The study was a case-control design nested within a healthcare worker cohort in London, UK, with weekly nasopharyngeal swab PCR tests and blood sampling. Healthcare workers were recruited during the week of the UK lockdown, between 23 and 31 March 2020, and followed weekly for up to about 15 weeks. Library creation used 5' RACE. Sequencing was performed on a NextSeq 500. The TCR library protocol attached unique molecular identifiers to individual cDNA molecules to correct for sequencing error and PCR bias. Sequencing covered both TCR alpha and beta chains, and within each sample the abundances of alpha and beta sequences were tightly co-correlated. On the authors' methods: V gene, J gene and CDR3 annotation of TCR sequences was performed with Decombinator V4. Expanded TCRs were defined as changing significantly between any two time points under a Poisson model with p below 0.0001. TCR abundances were normalised to the total number of TCRs sequenced in each sample and reported as counts per million. TRAV1-2 paired with TRAJ12, TRAJ20 or TRAJ33 defined MAIT TCRs, while TRAV10 paired with TRAJ18 defined iNKT TCRs. VDJdb, accessed 1 November 2021, was searched for CMV, EBV and SARS-CoV-2 annotated TCRs, excluding TCRs annotated for multiple antigens. TCRdb reprocessed the public reads (quality trimming at Q25 with fastp, clone calling with MiXCR) and kept in-frame beta chains. Every CDR3 protein is listed once, alongside the most common genes and DNA of its rows. What appears here as the V and J calls and clone size reflects TCRdb's work, not the paper's. The sample includes tens of thousands of distinct CDR3 sequences, with 12% observed a single time. The ten largest make up roughly 6.1% of the sample.

The TCR sequence derives from an adult who was a healthcare worker with PCR-confirmed SARS-CoV-2 infection or an uninfected control (not recorded which). Recombination joined TRBV9 with TRBJ1-1; the D region possibly corresponds to TRBD1 (5 bases align). Sequenced material: whole blood. The base sequence is TGTGCCAGCAGCGTAGAAGGGGTACCCACTGAAGCTTTCTTT. Its translation is CASSVEGVPTEAFF. With the rest looked up from the reference TRBV9 and TRBJ1-1 genes rather than sequenced, the full variable domain is DSGVTQTPKHLITATGQRVTLRCSPRSGDLSVYWYQQSLDQGLQFLIQYYNGEERAKGNILERFSAQQFPDLHSELNLSSLELGDSALYFCASSVEGVPTEAFFGQGTRLTVV.